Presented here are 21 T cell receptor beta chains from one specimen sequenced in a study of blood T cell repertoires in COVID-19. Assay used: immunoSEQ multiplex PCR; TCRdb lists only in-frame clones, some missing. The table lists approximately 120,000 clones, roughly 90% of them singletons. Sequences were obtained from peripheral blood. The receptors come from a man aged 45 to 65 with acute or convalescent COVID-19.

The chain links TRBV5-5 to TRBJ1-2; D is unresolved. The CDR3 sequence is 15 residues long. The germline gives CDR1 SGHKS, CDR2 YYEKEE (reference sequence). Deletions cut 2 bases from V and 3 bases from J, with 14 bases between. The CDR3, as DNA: TGTGCCAGCAGCTTTCGGCAGGCGTTCGACTATGGCTACACCTTC. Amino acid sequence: CASSFRQAFDYGYTF.

CDR3 in DNA: TGTGCCTGGAGCCTGCTGGCTAGCGGAGATACGCAGTATTTT. This codes for CAWSLLASGDTQYF. The chain employs TRBV30 and TRBJ2-3; 7 bases match TRBD2. Germline CDR1 is GTSNPN and CDR2 is SVGIG (reference sequence). V lost 3 bases to trimming and J lost 5 bases; unmatched junction nucleotides: 8. The CDR3 totals 14 residues.

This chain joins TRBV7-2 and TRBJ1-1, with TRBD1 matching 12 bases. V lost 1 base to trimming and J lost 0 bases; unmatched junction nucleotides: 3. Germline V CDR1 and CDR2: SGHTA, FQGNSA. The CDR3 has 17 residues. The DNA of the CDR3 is TGTGCCAGCAGCTTAGTAGGGACAGGGGGCTTGAACACTGAAGCTTTCTTT. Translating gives CASSLVGTGGLNTEAFF.

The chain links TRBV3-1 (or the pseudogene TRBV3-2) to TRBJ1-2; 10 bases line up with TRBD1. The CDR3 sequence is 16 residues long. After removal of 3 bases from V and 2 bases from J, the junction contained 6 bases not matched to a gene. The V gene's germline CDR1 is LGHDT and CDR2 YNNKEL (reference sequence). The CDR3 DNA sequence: TGTGCCAGCAGCCAGGGTTCGACAGGGGGCAACTATGGCTACACCTTC. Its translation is CASSQGSTGGNYGYTF.

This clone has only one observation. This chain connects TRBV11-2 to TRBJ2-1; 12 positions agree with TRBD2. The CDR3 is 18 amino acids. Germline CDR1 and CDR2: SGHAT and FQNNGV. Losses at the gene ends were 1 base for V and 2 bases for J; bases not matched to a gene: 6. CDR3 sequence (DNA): TGTGCCAGCAGCTTAGGTACCGGGACTAGCGGGCCCTACAATGAGCAGTTCTTC. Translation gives CASSLGTGTSGPYNEQFF.

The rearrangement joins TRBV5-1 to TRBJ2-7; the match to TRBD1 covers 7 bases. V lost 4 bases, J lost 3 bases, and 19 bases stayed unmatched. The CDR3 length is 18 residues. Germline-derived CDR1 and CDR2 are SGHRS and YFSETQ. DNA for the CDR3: TGCGCCAGCAGCGAACTAGACAGGGCCCCCCCTCAGCTCTACGAGCAGTACTTC. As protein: CASSELDRAPPQLYEQYF.

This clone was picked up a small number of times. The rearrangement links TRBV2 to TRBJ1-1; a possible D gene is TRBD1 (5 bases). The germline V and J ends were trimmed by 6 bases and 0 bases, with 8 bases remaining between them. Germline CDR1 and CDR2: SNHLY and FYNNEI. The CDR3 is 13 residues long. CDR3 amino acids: CASSQGLNTEAFF. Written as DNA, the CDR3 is TGTGCCAGCAGCCAGGGTTTGAACACTGAAGCTTTCTTT.

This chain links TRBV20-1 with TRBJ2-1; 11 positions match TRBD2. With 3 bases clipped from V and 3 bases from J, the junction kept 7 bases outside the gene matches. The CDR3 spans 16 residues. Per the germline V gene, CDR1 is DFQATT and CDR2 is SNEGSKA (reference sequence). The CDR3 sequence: CSASGTSGKGYNEQFF. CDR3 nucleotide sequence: TGCAGTGCTAGTGGGACTAGCGGTAAAGGCTACAATGAGCAGTTCTTC.

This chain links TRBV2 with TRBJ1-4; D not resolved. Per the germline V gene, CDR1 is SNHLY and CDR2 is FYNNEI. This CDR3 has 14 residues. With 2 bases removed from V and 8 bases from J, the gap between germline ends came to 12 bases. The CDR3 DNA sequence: TGTGCCAGCAGTGAATTCGGGGTGGGCGAAAAACTGTTTTTT. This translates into CASSEFGVGEKLFF.

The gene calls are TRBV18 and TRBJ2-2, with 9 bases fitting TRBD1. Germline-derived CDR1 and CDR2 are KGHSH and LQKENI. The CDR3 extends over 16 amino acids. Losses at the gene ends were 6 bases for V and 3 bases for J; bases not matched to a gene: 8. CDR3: CASSETGGADTGELFF. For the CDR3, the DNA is TGTGCCAGCTCGGAAACAGGGGGCGCGGACACCGGGGAGCTGTTTTTT.

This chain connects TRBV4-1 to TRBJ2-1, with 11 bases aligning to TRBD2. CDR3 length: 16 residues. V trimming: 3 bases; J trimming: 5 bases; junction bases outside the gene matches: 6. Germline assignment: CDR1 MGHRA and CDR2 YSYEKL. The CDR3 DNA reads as TGCGCCAGCAGCCAGCTAGCGGGAGGCACCGACAATGAGCAGTTCTTC. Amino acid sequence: CASSQLAGGTDNEQFF.

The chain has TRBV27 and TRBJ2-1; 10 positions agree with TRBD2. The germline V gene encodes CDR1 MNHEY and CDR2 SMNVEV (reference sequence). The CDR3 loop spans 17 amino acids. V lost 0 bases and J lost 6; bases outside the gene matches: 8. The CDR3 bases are TGTGCCAGCAGTTTATCGGCTAGCGGGAGAAGTAGCAATGAGCAGTTCTTC. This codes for CASSLSASGRSSNEQFF.

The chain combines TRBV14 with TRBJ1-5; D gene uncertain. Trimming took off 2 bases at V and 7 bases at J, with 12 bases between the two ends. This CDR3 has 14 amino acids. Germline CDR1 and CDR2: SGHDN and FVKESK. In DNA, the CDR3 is TGTGCCAGCAGCCAAATGGGTCAACAGCAGCCCCAGCATTTT. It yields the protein CASSQMGQQQPQHF. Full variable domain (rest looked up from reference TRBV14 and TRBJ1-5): EAGVTQFPSHSVIEKGQTVTLRCDPISGHDNLYWYRRVMGKEIKFLLHFVKESKQDESGMPNNRFLAERTGGTYSTLKVQPAELEDSGVYFCASSQMGQQQPQHFGDGTRLSIL.

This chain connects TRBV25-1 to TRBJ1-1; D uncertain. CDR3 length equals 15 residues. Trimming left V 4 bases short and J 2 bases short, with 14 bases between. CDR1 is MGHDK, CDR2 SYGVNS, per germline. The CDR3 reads CASSGGWAGNTEAFF. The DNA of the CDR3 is TGTGCCAGCAGTGGGGGTTGGGCGGGTAACACTGAAGCTTTCTTT.

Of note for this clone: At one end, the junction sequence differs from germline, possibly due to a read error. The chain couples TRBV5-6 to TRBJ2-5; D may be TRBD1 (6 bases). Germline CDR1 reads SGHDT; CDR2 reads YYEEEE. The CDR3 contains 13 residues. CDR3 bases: TGTGCCAGCAGCTTGTGGGGGCCGGGACGAGGGAACTTC. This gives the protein CASSLWGPGRGNF.

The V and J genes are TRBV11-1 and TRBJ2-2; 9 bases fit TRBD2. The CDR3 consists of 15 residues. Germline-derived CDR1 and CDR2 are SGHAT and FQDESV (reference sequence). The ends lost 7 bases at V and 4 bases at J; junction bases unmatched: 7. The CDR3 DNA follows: TGTGCCAGCAACCAATTAGCGGGAGCCACCGGGGAGCTGTTTTTT. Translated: CASNQLAGATGELFF.

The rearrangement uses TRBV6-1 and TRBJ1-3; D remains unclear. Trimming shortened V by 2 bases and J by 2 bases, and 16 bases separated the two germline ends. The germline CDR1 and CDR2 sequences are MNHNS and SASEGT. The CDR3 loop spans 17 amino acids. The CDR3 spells CASSEQYPGRAGNTIYF. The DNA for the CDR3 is TGTGCCAGCAGTGAACAATACCCGGGGAGGGCTGGAAACACCATATATTTT.

Here the CDR3 reads CASSFTAGGRGYEQYF. The CDR3 DNA is TGCGCCAGCAGCTTCACCGCGGGCGGGCGCGGATACGAGCAGTACTTC. The chain links TRBV5-1 to TRBJ2-7, with TRBD2 as a possible D gene (5 bases). V was clipped by 2 bases and J by 4 bases, with 19 bases between them. From germline, CDR1 is SGHRS and CDR2 YFSETQ. The CDR3 has 16 residues.

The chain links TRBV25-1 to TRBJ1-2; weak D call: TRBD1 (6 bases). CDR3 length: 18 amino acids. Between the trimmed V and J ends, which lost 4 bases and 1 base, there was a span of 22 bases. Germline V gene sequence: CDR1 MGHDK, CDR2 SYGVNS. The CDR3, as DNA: TGTGCCAGCAGTGCGGTCCAGGGGCAAGGGGCCCTTAACTATGGCTACACCTTC. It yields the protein CASSAVQGQGALNYGYTF.

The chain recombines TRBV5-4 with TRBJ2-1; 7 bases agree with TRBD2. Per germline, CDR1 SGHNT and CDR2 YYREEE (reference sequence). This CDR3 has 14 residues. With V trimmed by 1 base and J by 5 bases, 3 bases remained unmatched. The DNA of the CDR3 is TGTGCCAGCAGCTTGACTAGCGTCGACAATGAGCAGTTCTTC. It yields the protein CASSLTSVDNEQFF.

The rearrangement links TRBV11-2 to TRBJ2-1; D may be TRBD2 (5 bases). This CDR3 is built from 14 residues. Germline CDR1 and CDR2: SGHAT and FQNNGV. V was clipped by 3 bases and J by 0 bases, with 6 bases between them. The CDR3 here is CASSFGGSYNEQFF. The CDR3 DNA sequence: TGTGCCAGCAGCTTTGGAGGCTCCTACAATGAGCAGTTCTTC.